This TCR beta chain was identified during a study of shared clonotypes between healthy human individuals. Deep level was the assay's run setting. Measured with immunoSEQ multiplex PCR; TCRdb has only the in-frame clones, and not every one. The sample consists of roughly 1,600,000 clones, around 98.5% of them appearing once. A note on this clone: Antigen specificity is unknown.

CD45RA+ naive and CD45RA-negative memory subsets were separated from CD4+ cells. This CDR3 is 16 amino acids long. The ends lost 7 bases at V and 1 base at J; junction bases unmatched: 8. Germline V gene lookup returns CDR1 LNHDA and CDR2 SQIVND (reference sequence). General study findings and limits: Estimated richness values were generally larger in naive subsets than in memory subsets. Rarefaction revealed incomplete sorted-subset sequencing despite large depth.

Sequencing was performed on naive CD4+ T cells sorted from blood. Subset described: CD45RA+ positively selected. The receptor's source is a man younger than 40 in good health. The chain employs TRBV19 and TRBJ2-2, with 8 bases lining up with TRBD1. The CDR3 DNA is TGTGCCAGTACCAAGCCCAGGGGGCGGAACACCGGGGAGCTGTTTTTT. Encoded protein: CASTKPRGRNTGELFF.